This T cell receptor (beta chain) was retrieved from a study of blood T cell repertoires in COVID-19. About the research overall: Samples representing acute and convalescent COVID-19 were sourced from the United States, Italy and Spain.

In the study's own analysis: The authors estimated nucleated cell counts from reference gene primer amplification. Method: immunoSEQ multiplex PCR; TCRdb's copy keeps in-frame clones and lacks some. The V and J calls and clone size were taken over from that table, and D and trimming were inferred from the DNA. Here the sample spans about 78,000 clones, approximately 86% being singletons. Between the trimmed V and J ends, which lost 1 base and 2 bases, there was a span of 6 bases. CDR1 is KGHSH and CDR2 is LQKENI in the germline V gene. CDR3 length: 14 amino acids. This rearrangement joins TRBV18 to TRBJ1-5; no clear D gene. The source is a man in his fifties or sixties with active or convalescent COVID-19. The specimen was peripheral blood. CDR3 DNA: TGTGCCAGCTCACCACAGGGAGGCAATCAGCCCCAGCATTTT. Amino acids: CASSPQGGNQPQHF.